This record looks at one TCR beta chain sequence and its context. The sample comes from a study of OX40 agonist ivuxolimab in advanced cancers. This table comes from immunoSEQ multiplex PCR, and its TCRdb copy is limited to in-frame clones, with some not included. The sample holds approximately 49,000 clones, about 76% seen once. CDR1 SGHRS and CDR2 YFSETQ come from the germline V gene. This CDR3 has 13 amino acids. The V end was cut by 3 bases, the J end by 2 bases, with 8 bases between. V usage is TRBV5-1 and J usage is TRBJ1-1, with D hard to call. This clonotype originated in an adult with an advanced solid tumor such as melanoma, head and neck, liver or kidney cancer. The specimen comprised CD4+ or CD8+ T cells sorted from blood, sampled in a trial of the OX40 agonist ivuxolimab. CDR3: CASSWEINTEAFF. The CDR3 coding sequence is TGCGCCAGCAGCTGGGAGATAAACACTGAAGCTTTCTTT.